Each of the 26 T cell receptor beta chains below was sequenced from the same sample in a study of blood T cell repertoires in COVID-19. Profiled with immunoSEQ multiplex PCR; TCRdb holds only in-frame clones, not every one. Among tens of thousands of clones, more than 80% were seen once, and the ten largest hold roughly 2.5%. Sequencing used peripheral blood. These receptors all come from a man aged 50-59 years with COVID-19, enrolled during active disease.

This chain links TRBV27 with TRBJ1-5; perhaps TRBD1 as D (5 bases). In germline, CDR1 is MNHEY, CDR2 SMNVEV (reference sequence). The CDR3 spans 14 residues. The germline V and J ends were trimmed by 3 bases and 0 bases, with 6 bases remaining between them. CDR3 nucleotide sequence: TGTGCCAGCAGTTTCAGGGATAGCAATCAGCCCCAGCATTTT. It encodes CASSFRDSNQPQHF.

This chain uses TRBV2 with TRBJ2-7; 7 bases map to TRBD1. Germline V gene data show CDR1 as SNHLY and CDR2 as FYNNEI. CDR3 length equals 12 residues. V lost 8 bases and J lost 5; bases outside the gene matches: 6. CDR3: CASGNRGHEQYF. The CDR3 DNA follows: TGTGCCAGCGGGAACAGGGGACACGAGCAGTACTTC.

This clone was detected only once. The chain has TRBV5-4 and TRBJ1-2; 12 nucleotides match TRBD1. The CDR3 is 15 residues long. V was pared by 4 bases and J by 3 bases, with 4 bases of the junction left unmatched. Germline CDR1 is SGHNT and CDR2 is YYREEE (reference sequence). CDR3 amino acids: CASSGTGGWDYGYTF. The CDR3, as DNA: TGTGCCAGCAGCGGGACAGGGGGCTGGGACTATGGCTACACCTTC.

The chain employs TRBV30 and TRBJ1-1, with D tentatively TRBD1 (6 bases). This CDR3 region has 15 residues. Deletions cut 2 bases from V and 0 bases from J, with 13 bases between. Germline V lookup: CDR1 GTSNPN, CDR2 SVGIG (reference sequence). CDR3 amino acids: CAWSPLGQLNTEAFF. In nucleotides, the CDR3 is TGTGCCTGGAGTCCCCTAGGACAGTTGAACACTGAAGCTTTCTTT.

The V gene is TRBV6-5, the J gene TRBJ1-1; a possible D gene is TRBD1 (5 bases). Germline V gene sequence: CDR1 MNHEY, CDR2 SVGAGI. Trimming removed 8 bases from V and 4 bases from J, with 11 bases in between. The CDR3 is 12 amino acids. This CDR3 reads CASWGEATEAFF. CDR3 bases: TGTGCCAGCTGGGGGGAAGCCACTGAAGCTTTCTTT.

The chain is built from TRBV5-5 and TRBJ1-1, with D unclear. Germline V gene lookup returns CDR1 SGHKS and CDR2 YYEKEE (reference sequence). The CDR3 length is 15 residues. Trimming stripped 3 bases from V and 1 base from J, with 13 bases between. This chain's CDR3 is CASSSTTYRNTEAFF. Here the CDR3 DNA reads TGTGCCAGCAGCTCAACAACATACAGGAACACTGAAGCTTTCTTT.

The rearrangement links TRBV9 to TRBJ2-1, with 12 bases that match TRBD2. The junction had 9 bases not matched to a gene; V was cut back by 4 bases and J by 7 bases. Germline V gene data show CDR1 as SGDLS and CDR2 as YYNGEE. CDR3 length: 16 residues. The DNA of the CDR3 is TGTGCCAGCAGCCCCTCGCTAGCGGGGGGGCTAAATGAGCAGTTCTTC. Translation gives CASSPSLAGGLNEQFF.

The rearrangement uses TRBV3-1 (or the pseudogene TRBV3-2) and TRBJ1-4, with a weak D call TRBD1 (5 bases). CDR3 length: 14 amino acids. The V end was cut by 1 base, the J end by 8 bases, with 11 bases between. CDR1 is LGHDT, CDR2 YNNKEL, per germline (reference sequence). CDR3 residues: CASSQGRGWEKLFF. The CDR3 bases are TGTGCCAGCAGCCAAGGACGGGGGTGGGAAAAACTGTTTTTT.

This clone appeared a few times. This chain uses TRBV7-2 with TRBJ1-2, with no clear D. V was cut by 0 bases and J by 8 bases, with 16 bases left in between. The germline gives CDR1 SGHTA, CDR2 FQGNSA. CDR3 length: 15 amino acids. The CDR3 nucleotides read TGTGCCAGCAGCTTAGCGCACAGCCAATTAACCGGCTACACCTTC. This gives the protein CASSLAHSQLTGYTF.

This rearrangement joins TRBV27 to TRBJ1-1, with a possible D match to TRBD1 (6 bases). Trimming shortened V by 5 bases and J by 3 bases, and 10 bases separated the two germline ends. Germline-derived CDR1 and CDR2 are MNHEY and SMNVEV (reference sequence). The CDR3 loop spans 13 amino acids. The CDR3 spells CASSIRQDTEAFF. The CDR3 DNA sequence: TGTGCCAGCAGTATCCGACAGGACACTGAAGCTTTCTTT.

The chain recombines TRBV30 with TRBJ1-5; D may be TRBD1 (5 bases). Per germline, CDR1 GTSNPN and CDR2 SVGIG (reference sequence). There are 11 residues in the CDR3. Trimming pared 1 base from V and 10 bases from J, leaving 8 bases between. The CDR3 reads CAWSGGGPQHF. The DNA for the CDR3 is TGTGCCTGGAGTGGGGGCGGACCCCAGCATTTT.

This clone was observed a single time. The genes are TRBV9 and TRBJ2-7, with 8 bases aligning to TRBD1. V shed 0 bases, J shed 5 bases, and the junction held 4 bases outside the gene matches. The CDR3 runs to 14 residues. CDR1 is SGDLS and CDR2 is YYNGEE in the germline V gene. The CDR3 here is CASSVGQGAHEQYF. CDR3 bases: TGTGCCAGCAGCGTAGGGCAGGGGGCCCACGAGCAGTACTTC. Full variable domain (rest looked up from reference TRBV9 and TRBJ2-7): DSGVTQTPKHLITATGQRVTLRCSPRSGDLSVYWYQQSLDQGLQFLIQYYNGEERAKGNILERFSAQQFPDLHSELNLSSLELGDSALYFCASSVGQGAHEQYFGPGTRLTVT.

The chain uses TRBV28 and TRBJ1-6, with a tentative D call TRBD1 (6 bases). The CDR3 is 15 residues long. Germline V gene lookup returns CDR1 MDHEN and CDR2 SYDVKM. V was pared by 5 bases and J by 9 bases, with 17 bases between. This CDR3 is CASSPQKGVGSPLHF. The DNA for the CDR3 is TGTGCCAGCAGTCCGCAGAAGGGGGTGGGTTCACCCCTCCACTTT.

The chain combines TRBV7-3 with TRBJ2-1; a possible D gene is TRBD2 (5 bases). With 5 bases removed from V and 4 bases from J, the gap between germline ends came to 9 bases. The CDR3 covers 13 residues. Germline CDR1 SGHTA, CDR2 FQGTGA. The CDR3 DNA reads as TGTGCCAGCAGCCCGGGGAGTTACAATGAGCAGTTCTTC. It translates to CASSPGSYNEQFF.

The chain uses TRBV9 and TRBJ2-5; maybe TRBD2 (5 bases). The germline V and J ends were trimmed by 4 bases and 2 bases, with 15 bases remaining between them. In germline, CDR1 is SGDLS, CDR2 YYNGEE. There are 15 residues in the CDR3. This chain's CDR3 is CASSPLGGFQETQYF. In DNA form, the CDR3 reads TGTGCCAGCAGCCCCCTCGGAGGATTTCAAGAGACCCAGTACTTC.

The CDR3 loop reads CASSYRDMLPEAFF. The CDR3 DNA reads TGTGCCAGCAGTTACCGGGACATGCTCCCTGAAGCTTTCTTT. The chain has TRBV6-6 and TRBJ1-1, with a possible D match to TRBD1 (6 bases). CDR3 length: 14 residues. V was cut by 2 bases and J by 6 bases, with 13 bases left in between. CDR1 and CDR2 from the germline V gene are MNHNY and SVGAGI (reference sequence).

The V call is TRBV5-8, the J call TRBJ1-6; a weak D match, TRBD1 (5 bases). The CDR3 spans 13 residues. V dropped 7 bases and J dropped 3 bases, with 8 bases sitting between them. The germline V gene encodes CDR1 SGHTS and CDR2 YDEGEE. CDR3 in amino acids: CASSDNYNSPLHF. As DNA, the CDR3 is TGTGCCAGCTCGGACAACTATAATTCACCCCTCCACTTT.

The V and J genes are TRBV6-2 or TRBV6-3 and TRBJ2-1; possibly TRBD2 for D (5 bases). CDR1 and CDR2 from the germline V gene are MNHEY and SVGEGT. The V end lost 6 bases, the J end lost 8 bases, and 17 bases lay between the germline ends. This CDR3 comprises 14 residues. The CDR3 coding sequence is TGTGCCAGCAGCCAATCCGAACCGGAGGATGAGCAGTTCTTC. Protein sequence: CASSQSEPEDEQFF.

The chain has TRBV10-3 and TRBJ1-1, with 7 nucleotides matching TRBD1. Losses at the gene ends were 6 bases for V and 5 bases for J; bases not matched to a gene: 9. The CDR3 extends over 14 amino acids. The germline CDR1 and CDR2 sequences are ENHRY and SYGVKD. This CDR3 reads CAIRTTGPSTEAFF. CDR3 DNA sequence: TGTGCCATCAGGACGACAGGGCCTTCGACTGAAGCTTTCTTT.

The chain couples TRBV6-5 to TRBJ2-5, with TRBD2 matching over 11 bases. This CDR3 is 15 amino acids long. The V segment lost 5 bases and the J segment 4 bases; nucleotides outside the gene matches: 6. CDR1 and CDR2 (germline): MNHEY, SVGAGI. The CDR3 DNA reads as TGTGCCAGCAGTCTACTAGCGGGGGAAGGAGAGACCCAGTACTTC. Translation gives CASSLLAGEGETQYF.

The chain links TRBV18 to TRBJ1-2; 7 bases fit TRBD1. V was pared by 2 bases and J by 4 bases, with 4 bases of the junction left unmatched. The CDR3 totals 14 residues. CDR1 is KGHSH, CDR2 LQKENI, per germline. The CDR3 DNA reads TGTGCCAGCTCACCAGACAGGGCCTCCTATGGCTACACCTTC. It encodes CASSPDRASYGYTF.

The chain couples TRBV20-1 to TRBJ2-7; 9 bases line up with TRBD1. The J segment lost 3 bases and the V segment lost 3 bases, leaving 9 bases of the junction unmatched. The length of the CDR3 is 15 residues. CDR1 is DFQATT, CDR2 SNEGSKA, per germline (reference sequence). CDR3: CSASGGTGRIYEQYF. The CDR3 nucleotides are TGCAGTGCTAGTGGGGGGACAGGGCGTATCTACGAGCAGTACTTC.

The chain has TRBV7-9 and TRBJ1-2; 8 nucleotides agree with TRBD1. Germline V gene data show CDR1 as SEHNR and CDR2 as FQNEAQ (reference sequence). V trimming: 5 bases; J trimming: 8 bases; junction bases outside the gene matches: 10. The CDR3 extends over 14 amino acids. The DNA for the CDR3 is TGTGCCAGCAGCCCGGGACAGGCGCCACGGGGCTACACCTTC. It is translated as CASSPGQAPRGYTF. Variable domain in full (rest from reference TRBV7-9 and TRBJ1-2): DTGVSQNPRHKITKRGQNVTFRCDPISEHNRLYWYRQTLGQGPEFLTYFQNEAQLEKSRLLSDRFSAERPKGSFSTLEIQRTEQGDSAMYLCASSPGQAPRGYTFGSGTRLTVV.

The chain employs TRBV7-9 and TRBJ1-2; maybe TRBD1 (5 bases). The CDR3 length is 15 residues. Trimming stripped 4 bases from V and 3 bases from J, with 15 bases between. Germline V gene data show CDR1 as SEHNR and CDR2 as FQNEAQ (reference sequence). Here the CDR3 reads CASSSPGGSHYGYTF. CDR3 nucleotides: TGTGCCAGCAGCTCCCCGGGGGGTTCCCACTATGGCTACACCTTC.

The chain couples TRBV3-1 (or the pseudogene TRBV3-2) to TRBJ1-6, with 7 bases fitting TRBD1. Germline CDR1 is LGHDT and CDR2 is YNNKEL (reference sequence). CDR3 length equals 17 residues. The V segment lost 4 bases and the J segment 10 bases; nucleotides outside the gene matches: 16. The CDR3 DNA reads TGTGCCAGCAGCCTCCTGACAGGGAAGGGGTTTGGGTCACCCCTCCACTTT. It specifies CASSLLTGKGFGSPLHF.

V and J are TRBV19 and TRBJ2-7, with 9 positions matching TRBD2. V dropped 5 bases and J dropped 2; count of bases not matched to a gene: 7. This CDR3 spans 15 amino acids. The germline V gene encodes CDR1 LNHDA and CDR2 SQIVND (reference sequence). The CDR3 coding sequence is TGTGCCAGTAGTTGGAGGCGGGGGGGCACCTACGAGCAGTACTTC. It codes for CASSWRRGGTYEQYF.